This T cell receptor beta chain was recorded in a study of control samples from healthy donors and cancer patients (dated by TCRdb to about 2020). Preparation of the library involved the immunoSEQ multiplex PCR assay. Entries here come from immuneACCESS through TCRdb and include only in-frame sequences with V and J called. Some clones fail to appear in such tables; in the studies checked, an unresolved V gene covers under half of the shortfall, and the cause of the remainder is unknown. Here the sample has about 120,000 clones; almost 95% occur a single time. Approximately 0.58% of the sample goes to the ten largest clones. V lost 2 bases and J lost 4 bases; the stretch between them is 14 bases long. The CDR3 runs 14 amino acids, cysteine and phenylalanine included. Only the CDR3 DNA stays, 42 bases, in frame from base 1. For CDR1 and CDR2, the germline V gene (reference sequence) lists GTSNPN and SVGIG.

About this clone itself: There is no known antigen for this receptor. Within one base of it there is no much larger clone, and no base qualities were kept.

Material: PBMCs. This TCR was recovered from an elderly man with head and neck cancer. This chain is built from TRBV30 and TRBJ1-2; no D segment can be confidently identified. The CDR3 reads CAWSHPVPGYGYTF. The DNA sequence reads TGTGCCTGGAGTCACCCAGTCCCCGGCTATGGCTACACCTTC. Full variable domain (CDR3 extended with the reference TRBV30 and TRBJ1-2 proteins): SQTIHQWPATLVQPVGSPLSLECTVEGTSNPNLYWYRQAAGRGLQLLFYSVGIGQISSEVPQNLSASRPQDRQFILSSKKLLLSDSGFYLCAWSHPVPGYGYTFGSGTRLTVV.